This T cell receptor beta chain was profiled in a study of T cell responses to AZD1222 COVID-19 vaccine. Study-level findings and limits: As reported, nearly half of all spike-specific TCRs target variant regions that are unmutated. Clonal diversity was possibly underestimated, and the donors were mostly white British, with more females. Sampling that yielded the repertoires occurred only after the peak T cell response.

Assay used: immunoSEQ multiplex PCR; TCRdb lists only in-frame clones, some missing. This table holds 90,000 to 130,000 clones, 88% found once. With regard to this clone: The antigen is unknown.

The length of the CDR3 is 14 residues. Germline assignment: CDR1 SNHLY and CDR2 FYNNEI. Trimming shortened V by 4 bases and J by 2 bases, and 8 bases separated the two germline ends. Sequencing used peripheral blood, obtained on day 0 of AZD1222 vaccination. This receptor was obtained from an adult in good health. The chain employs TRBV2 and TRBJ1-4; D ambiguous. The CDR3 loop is CASSVVGTNEKLFF. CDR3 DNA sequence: TGTGCCAGCAGTGTAGTCGGGACTAATGAAAAACTGTTTTTT.